Shown below are 12 T cell receptor beta chains from a single sample sequenced in a study of blood T cell repertoires in COVID-19. Data came from immunoSEQ multiplex PCR; TCRdb stores just in-frame clones and leaves some out. The sample includes a few hundred thousand clones, 65% to 90% of them seen just once. Sequencing was performed on peripheral blood. The receptor set was obtained from a human donor in a cohort sampled during active COVID-19.

The chain joins TRBV3-1 (or the pseudogene TRBV3-2) to TRBJ1-1; possible D gene TRBD1, 5 bases. Trimming took off 0 bases at V and 0 bases at J, with 8 bases between the two ends. Germline values: CDR1 LGHDT, CDR2 YNNKEL (reference sequence). CDR3 length equals 15 residues. In DNA, the CDR3 is TGTGCCAGCAGCCAAGAAGGGGCCATGAACACTGAAGCTTTCTTT. Translating gives CASSQEGAMNTEAFF.

The chain has TRBV2 and TRBJ2-5, with 7 nucleotides matching TRBD2. The length of the CDR3 is 17 residues. CDR1 SNHLY and CDR2 FYNNEI come from the germline V gene. V lost 0 bases and J lost 4; bases outside the gene matches: 11. The CDR3 protein is CASSEARGTPPRETQYF. The CDR3 DNA is TGTGCCAGCAGTGAAGCGCGGGGGACTCCGCCAAGAGAGACCCAGTACTTC.

This clone has just a few counts. CDR3 sequence: CSAKGNEQYF. The CDR3 bases are TGCAGTGCTAAGGGGAACGAGCAGTACTTC. This chain joins TRBV20-1 and TRBJ2-7; the D gene is possibly TRBD1 (5 bases). Germline values: CDR1 DFQATT, CDR2 SNEGSKA (reference sequence). This CDR3 region has 10 residues. V lost 4 bases, J lost 5 bases, and 6 bases lay in between.

This rearrangement joins TRBV7-8 to TRBJ2-7, with TRBD2 as a possible D gene (7 bases). The CDR3 covers 14 residues. Looked up from germline, CDR1 is SGHVS and CDR2 is FQNEAQ. V was shortened by 7 bases and J by 1 base, with 14 bases between the two germline ends. The CDR3 sequence: CASTPGGLSYEQYF. CDR3 DNA: TGTGCCAGCACCCCGGGGGGCCTATCCTACGAGCAGTACTTC. The full variable domain, rest sourced from reference TRBV7-8 and TRBJ2-7, is GAGVSQSPRYKVAKRGQDVALRCDPISGHVSLFWYQQALGQGPEFLTYFQNEAQLDKSGLPSDRFFAERPEGSVSTLKIQRTQQEDSAVYLCASTPGGLSYEQYFGPGTRLTVT.

This clone was detected only once. This sequence joins TRBV12-3 or TRBV12-4 and TRBJ1-2, with D perhaps matching TRBD1 (5 bases). V lost 6 bases, J lost 4 bases, and 9 bases lay in between. The CDR3 extends over 12 amino acids. The CDR3 region has the DNA TGTGCCAGCAGACCAGACAGCTATGGCTACACCTTC. Encoded protein: CASRPDSYGYTF.

The rearrangement uses TRBV11-1 and TRBJ2-2, with 7 bases fitting TRBD2. Germline V gene sequence: CDR1 SGHAT, CDR2 FQDESV (reference sequence). This CDR3 comprises 14 residues. The V gene end was trimmed by 0 bases and the J gene end by 7 bases; junction bases not matched to a gene: 2. CDR3 loop: CASSLALAVGELFF. DNA for the CDR3: TGTGCCAGCAGCTTAGCGCTAGCGGTCGGGGAGCTGTTTTTT.

This clone has a handful of counts. The CDR3 DNA reads as TGTGCCAGCAGCCAGGGGGCTAAACCTAGGGACTATGGCTACACCTTC. Translation: CASSQGAKPRDYGYTF. The genes are TRBV5-4 and TRBJ1-2, with 8 bases that match TRBD1. CDR3 length equals 16 residues. The V and J ends lost 4 bases and 3 bases, in that order; junction bases with no gene match: 11. CDR1 and CDR2 (germline): SGHNT, YYREEE (reference sequence).

This chain uses TRBV28 with TRBJ2-2, with TRBD1 identical over 7 bases. V lost 1 base to trimming and J lost 2 bases; unmatched junction nucleotides: 4. In germline, CDR1 is MDHEN, CDR2 SYDVKM. The CDR3 has 16 amino acids. DNA for the CDR3: TGTGCCAGCAGTTTATCCGGGACAGCCAACACCGGGGAGCTGTTTTTT. Protein: CASSLSGTANTGELFF.

This sequence joins TRBV6-2 or TRBV6-3 and TRBJ2-4, with D possibly being TRBD2 (6 bases). The CDR3 is 14 amino acids. Trimming shortened V by 4 bases and J by 2 bases, and 9 bases separated the two germline ends. The V gene's germline CDR1 is MNHEY and CDR2 SVGEGT. The CDR3: CASSFGGTKNIQYF. The CDR3 bases are TGTGCCAGCAGTTTCGGGGGAACCAAAAACATTCAGTACTTC.

The chain joins TRBV7-3 to TRBJ2-1; TRBD2 matches 12 bases. The J segment lost 2 bases and the V segment lost 8 bases, leaving 16 bases of the junction unmatched. CDR1 is SGHTA, CDR2 FQGTGA, per germline. The length of the CDR3 is 19 residues. This CDR3 reads CASSRVGLAGGPPYNEQFF. DNA of the CDR3: TGTGCCAGCTCAAGGGTCGGGCTAGCGGGAGGGCCACCCTACAATGAGCAGTTCTTC.

The chain has TRBV27 and TRBJ2-7; D gene ambiguous. CDR1 and CDR2 (germline): MNHEY, SMNVEV (reference sequence). This CDR3 contains 13 residues. Trimming took off 5 bases at V and 0 bases at J, with 8 bases between the two ends. CDR3 sequence reads: CASSAQSSYEQYF. The DNA of the CDR3 is TGTGCCAGCAGTGCCCAGTCCTCCTACGAGCAGTACTTC.

The genes are TRBV24-1 and TRBJ2-2; TRBD1 matches 9 bases. The CDR3 runs to 15 residues. Looked up from germline, CDR1 is KGHDR and CDR2 is SFDVKD. V lost 6 bases, J lost 0 bases, and 1 base stayed unmatched. CDR3 sequence: CATSRTGANTGELFF. The CDR3 DNA reads TGTGCCACCAGTAGGACAGGGGCGAACACCGGGGAGCTGTTTTTT.